One sample yielded the 23 T cell receptor beta chains listed below, sequenced in a study of cytomegalovirus exposure and HLA in healthy donors. Researchers ran the PCR with 60 Vbeta and 13 Jbeta primers. Here immunoSEQ multiplex PCR was the method, and the copy in TCRdb shows in-frame clones only, minus some. The top ten clones hold 1.5% to 2% of a sample with more than 100,000 clones, 76% of them seen once. Sequencing used PBMCs. The receptors were sampled from a female donor in good health and CMV-seropositive.

The V gene is TRBV30, the J gene TRBJ1-2, with a weak D call TRBD1 (5 bases). This CDR3 has 15 residues. Germline values: CDR1 GTSNPN, CDR2 SVGIG (reference sequence). Trimming cost V 0 bases and J 7 bases, with 18 bases left between them. In nucleotides, the CDR3 is TGTGCCTGGAGTGTACAGGCCTTTGGCTTTCGTGGCTACACCTTC. It specifies CAWSVQAFGFRGYTF.

Comment on this clone: This CDR3 fails to terminate in the conserved phenylalanine or tryptophan, so it likely reflects a read error. The chain uses TRBV18 and TRBJ1-1; D not certain. V lost 5 bases, J lost 4 bases, and 5 bases lay in between. This CDR3 spans 11 amino acids. Germline V gene data show CDR1 as KGHSH and CDR2 as LQKENI. The CDR3 DNA reads TGTGCCAGCTCAAGTATCACTGAAGCTTTCTCT. Its translation: CASSSITEAFS.

The chain is built from TRBV5-4 and TRBJ2-2; TRBD2 aligns across 10 bases. V shed 0 bases and J 7 bases; nucleotides not matched to a gene: 9. The CDR3 contains 17 residues. The germline CDR1 and CDR2 sequences are SGHNT and YYREEE (reference sequence). Here the CDR3 DNA reads TGTGCCAGCAGCTTGGCCACGGCTAGCGGGGGTGGCGGGGAGCTGTTTTTT. Amino acids: CASSLATASGGGGELFF. Together with reference TRBV5-4 and TRBJ2-2, the CDR3 gives the full variable domain: ETGVTQSPTHLIKTRGQQVTLRCSSQSGHNTVSWYQQALGQGPQFIFQYYREEENGRGNFPPRFSGLQFPNYSSELNVNALELDDSALYLCASSLATASGGGGELFFGEGSRLTVL.

The genes are TRBV10-3 and TRBJ2-7; TRBD1 agrees at 9 bases. The V gene end was trimmed by 6 bases and the J gene end by 2 bases; junction bases not matched to a gene: 8. Germline CDR1 is ENHRY and CDR2 is SYGVKD. This CDR3 is 15 amino acids long. The CDR3 DNA sequence: TGTGCCATCAGGTCAACCGGGACAGGGACCTACGAGCAGTACTTC. Its protein product is CAIRSTGTGTYEQYF.

CDR3 region: CASSLRVAGNNEQFF. CDR3 coding DNA: TGTGCCAGCAGCCTTCGAGTAGCGGGGAACAATGAGCAGTTCTTC. The genes are TRBV5-6 and TRBJ2-1; 8 nucleotides agree with TRBD2. The V gene end was trimmed by 4 bases and the J gene end by 5 bases; junction bases not matched to a gene: 8. This CDR3 spans 15 amino acids. Germline lookup yields CDR1 SGHDT and CDR2 YYEEEE. Using reference TRBV5-6 and TRBJ2-1 for the parts outside the CDR3, the full variable domain is DAGVTQSPTHLIKTRGQQVTLRCSPKSGHDTVSWYQQALGQGPQFIFQYYEEEERQRGNFPDRFSGHQFPNYSSELNVNALLLGDSALYLCASSLRVAGNNEQFFGPGTRLTVL.

The chain links TRBV30 to TRBJ1-3; no clear D. V was shortened by 1 base and J by 0 bases, with 4 bases between the two germline ends. CDR1 and CDR2 from the germline V gene are GTSNPN and SVGIG (reference sequence). This CDR3 spans 13 amino acids. The CDR3 loop reads CAWSAGSGNTIYF. The CDR3 DNA reads as TGTGCCTGGAGTGCAGGCTCTGGAAACACCATATATTTT.

CDR3 DNA sequence: TGTGCCATCAGTGAGAGGGGAGGGGGAGCGGACACTGAAGCTTTCTTT. As protein: CAISERGGGADTEAFF. This sequence joins TRBV10-3 and TRBJ1-1; D perhaps matches TRBD1 (6 bases). The CDR3 has 16 residues. The V gene lost 2 bases and the J gene lost 3 bases, with 16 bases spanning the gap. Germline CDR1 is ENHRY and CDR2 is SYGVKD.

The rearrangement uses TRBV28 and TRBJ1-4; D unresolved. V shed 8 bases and J shed 3 bases, with 10 bases lying between them. Germline V gives CDR1 MDHEN, CDR2 SYDVKM. This CDR3 contains 13 residues. CDR3 sequence (DNA): TGTGCCAGCGGCACAGCCTCTAATGAAAAACTGTTTTTT. This encodes CASGTASNEKLFF.

The genes are TRBV10-3 and TRBJ2-7, with 12 bases lining up with TRBD1. In germline, CDR1 is ENHRY, CDR2 SYGVKD. The CDR3 loop spans 16 amino acids. Losses at the gene ends were 0 bases for V and 3 bases for J; bases not matched to a gene: 3. The CDR3 here is CAISESGTGGYYEQYF. In DNA, the CDR3 is TGTGCCATCAGTGAGTCGGGGACAGGGGGCTACTACGAGCAGTACTTC.

This clone has a single count. This chain connects TRBV4-2 to TRBJ2-3; 11 bases are a match to TRBD2. In germline, CDR1 is LGHNA, CDR2 YNFKEQ. Unmatched junction bases numbered 2, after V lost 0 bases and J lost 3 bases. The CDR3 contains 16 residues. CDR3 sequence reads: CASSQDPSGRTDTQYF. CDR3 sequence (DNA): TGTGCCAGCAGCCAAGATCCTAGCGGGAGGACAGATACGCAGTATTTT.

V usage is TRBV4-1 and J usage is TRBJ1-2; D uncertain. The V and J ends lost 0 bases and 0 bases respectively, with 14 bases between them. CDR3 length: 17 amino acids. Germline CDR1 is MGHRA and CDR2 is YSYEKL. The CDR3: CASSQDLDGSTNYGYTF. The CDR3 DNA reads TGCGCCAGCAGCCAAGATCTCGACGGGAGCACTAACTATGGCTACACCTTC.

This clone was observed once. The CDR3: CASSQISGYQETQYF. CDR3 coding DNA: TGTGCCAGCAGCCAAATTAGCGGGTACCAAGAGACCCAGTACTTC. The chain joins TRBV5-6 to TRBJ2-5; 7 bases match TRBD2. This CDR3 spans 15 amino acids. Per the germline V gene, CDR1 is SGHDT and CDR2 is YYEEEE. After removal of 4 bases from V and 0 bases from J, the junction contained 6 bases not matched to a gene.

V and J are TRBV27 and TRBJ2-1; 10 bases align to TRBD2. J gave up 10 bases and V 3 bases, and 9 bases lay outside the gene matches. The CDR3 has 15 amino acids. The germline CDR1 and CDR2 sequences are MNHEY and SMNVEV (reference sequence). CDR3 coding DNA: TGTGCCAGCAGTTTGGGGGTAGCGGGAGGAGGGGAGCAGTTCTTC. It translates to CASSLGVAGGGEQFF.

In its sample, this clone was seen a few times. The gene calls are TRBV4-2 and TRBJ1-2; 7 bases are shared with TRBD1. Germline CDR1 and CDR2: LGHNA and YNFKEQ. This CDR3 is built from 15 residues. V lost 4 bases, J lost 2 bases, and 7 bases stayed unmatched. CDR3 protein: CASSPTGAENYGYTF. CDR3 bases: TGTGCCAGCAGCCCTACAGGGGCGGAGAACTATGGCTACACCTTC.

This chain joins TRBV19 and TRBJ2-3; 15 bases map to TRBD2. V lost 3 bases, J lost 2 bases, and 3 bases stayed unmatched. This CDR3 is built from 17 residues. CDR1 is LNHDA and CDR2 is SQIVND in the germline V gene (reference sequence). The CDR3 DNA reads as TGTGCCAGTAGTATTGGGACTAGCGGGGGGCCCACAGATACGCAGTATTTT. This codes for CASSIGTSGGPTDTQYF.

V and J are TRBV13 and TRBJ2-3; 8 bases agree with TRBD2. The trim removed 7 bases at V and 5 bases at J, leaving 14 bases unmatched. CDR1 and CDR2 (germline): PRHDT, FYEKMQ (reference sequence). This CDR3 has 16 residues. CDR3 DNA sequence: TGTGCCAGCACAGAGCGGACTAGCTCATCCGGAGATACGCAGTATTTT. Translated, it gives CASTERTSSSGDTQYF.

This clone was seen a few times. Compared with germline, one end of the junction differs, possibly owing to a read error. The chain uses TRBV7-9 and TRBJ1-1; D is undetermined. This CDR3 has 12 residues. Germline CDR1 is SEHNR and CDR2 is FQNEAQ (reference sequence). In DNA, the CDR3 is TGTTCCAGCAGCACGGTGTTCTCTGAAGCTTTCTTT. Its translation: CSSSTVFSEAFF.

J is TRBJ2-3 and V is TRBV27; no clear D. The CDR3 is 14 amino acids. Germline V CDR1 and CDR2: MNHEY, SMNVEV (reference sequence). V gave up 0 bases and J gave up 0 bases, with 4 bases separating them. In nucleotides, the CDR3 is TGTGCCAGCAGTTTATCAGCCAGCACAGATACGCAGTATTTT. Residues: CASSLSASTDTQYF.

This clone was detected only a few times. The V gene is TRBV2, the J gene TRBJ1-6; no clear D. The CDR3 is made up of 15 amino acids. CDR1 is SNHLY and CDR2 is FYNNEI in the germline V gene. V gave up 3 bases and J gave up 8 bases, with 14 bases separating them. CDR3 protein: CASSEKELAHSPLHF. CDR3 sequence (DNA): TGTGCCAGCAGTGAGAAGGAGTTGGCTCATTCACCCCTCCACTTT. The complete variable domain, with remaining parts taken from reference TRBV2 and TRBJ1-6, reads EPEVTQTPSHQVTQMGQEVILRCVPISNHLYFYWYRQILGQKVEFLVSFYNNEISEKSEIFDDQFSVERPDGSNFTLKIRSTKLEDSAMYFCASSEKELAHSPLHFGNGTRLTVT.

This chain joins TRBV6-1 and TRBJ2-1, with 8 bases identical to TRBD2. Germline V gives CDR1 MNHNS, CDR2 SASEGT. This CDR3 is 14 amino acids long. The ends lost 7 bases at V and 5 bases at J; junction bases unmatched: 7. The CDR3 DNA reads TGTGCCAGCATGAGCGGGAGAGGCAACAATGAGCAGTTCTTC. Translated: CASMSGRGNNEQFF.

The rearrangement joins TRBV30 to TRBJ1-1; the D gene is possibly TRBD1 (6 bases). The CDR3 sequence is 13 residues long. The V end was cut by 4 bases, the J end by 4 bases, with 13 bases between. CDR1 is GTSNPN, CDR2 SVGIG, per germline (reference sequence). The CDR3, as DNA: TGTGCCTGGACCCTAGGACAGAGCACTGAAGCTTTCTTT. Its translation: CAWTLGQSTEAFF.

The gene calls are TRBV5-1 and TRBJ2-3, with TRBD1 matching over 9 bases. The CDR3 covers 16 residues. Germline CDR1 reads SGHRS; CDR2 reads YFSETQ. V lost 4 bases and J lost 2; bases outside the gene matches: 8. CDR3 nucleotide sequence: TGCGCCAGCAGCGCCAGGACAGGGGTGACCACAGATACGCAGTATTTT. Its protein is CASSARTGVTTDTQYF.

The chain uses TRBV30 and TRBJ1-4; 7 nucleotides agree with TRBD1. This CDR3 region has 14 residues. Germline-derived CDR1 and CDR2 are GTSNPN and SVGIG (reference sequence). Trimming removed 0 bases from V and 7 bases from J; junction bases left unmatched: 5. The CDR3: CAWSVSGGGEKLFF. CDR3 nucleotides: TGTGCCTGGAGTGTTTCAGGGGGTGGTGAAAAACTGTTTTTT.